This T cell receptor beta chain comes out of a study of control samples from healthy donors and cancer patients. This CDR3 comprises 10 residues. Looked up from germline, CDR1 is DFQATT and CDR2 is SNEGSKA (reference sequence). V was trimmed by 5 bases and J by 8 bases, leaving 9 bases between them. Assay: immunoSEQ multiplex PCR; the TCRdb copy retains only in-frame clones and omits some. Among 200,000 or so clones listed, just under 95% were seen once. The chain recombines TRBV20-1 with TRBJ1-2; TRBD1 is a possible D gene (6 bases). The sequence was obtained from a man aged 45-65 years in good health. The source material was blood. The CDR3 DNA sequence: TGCAGTGCTCCAGGGGTAGGCTACACCTTC. This translates into CSAPGVGYTF.